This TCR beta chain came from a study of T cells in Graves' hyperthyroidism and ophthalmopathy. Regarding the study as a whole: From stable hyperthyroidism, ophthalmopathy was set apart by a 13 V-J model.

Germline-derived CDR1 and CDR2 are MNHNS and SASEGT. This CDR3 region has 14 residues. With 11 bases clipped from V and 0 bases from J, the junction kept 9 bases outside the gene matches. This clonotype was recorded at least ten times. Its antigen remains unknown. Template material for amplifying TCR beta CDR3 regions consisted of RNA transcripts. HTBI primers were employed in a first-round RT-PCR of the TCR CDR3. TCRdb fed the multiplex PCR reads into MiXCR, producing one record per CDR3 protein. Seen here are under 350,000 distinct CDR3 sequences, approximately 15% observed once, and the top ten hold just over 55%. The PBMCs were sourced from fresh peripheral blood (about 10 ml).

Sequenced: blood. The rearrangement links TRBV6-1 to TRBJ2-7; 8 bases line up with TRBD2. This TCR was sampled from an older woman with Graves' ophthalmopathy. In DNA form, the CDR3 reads TGTGCCGCTCACTCCGGGACTAGCTCCTACGAGCAGTACTTC. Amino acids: CAAHSGTSSYEQYF.